This TCR beta chain was sequenced in a study of graft-versus-host responses after intestinal transplantation (dated by TCRdb to about 2021). Notes on the research overall: Multivisceral, liver-intestinal, or isolated intestinal transplants were received by the recipients. Anti-thymocyte globulin induction was given to all recipients, followed by maintenance tacrolimus and steroids for about 3 years. Rather than being sequenced by the commercial service, samples from three later patients were sequenced in-house on an Illumina MiSeq and processed with MiXCR. Of the 20 to 25 intestinal transplant recipients enrolled in the cohort, one of whom was a retransplant, a few patients without pretransplant specimens were excluded. Alloreactive clones were identified by sequencing pre-transplant mixed lymphocyte reaction products and comparing these products with unstimulated pre-transplant donor and recipient T cells. After intestinal transplantation, graft-versus-host and host-versus-graft alloreactive T cell clones in the graft, circulation and bone marrow were tracked using bulk TCR-beta CDR3 sequencing. A peak of at least 4% donor T cells among recipient peripheral blood mononuclear cells was the definition used for donor T cell macrochimerism.

As concerns this clone: The antigen this receptor binds is unknown. There are no base qualities to consult, and no much larger clone falls within one base.

The sample's time point label, decoded: cells obtained before transplantation from donor or recipient. CD3+CD4+ and CD3+CD8+ populations were FACS-sorted from unstimulated pre-transplant donor and recipient cells taken from spleen or lymph nodes. Preparation of the library involved the immunoSEQ multiplex PCR assay. For most patients, genomic DNA was isolated with the Qiagen DNeasy Blood and Tissue Kit and shipped frozen to Adaptive Biotechnologies for TCR sequencing. For most patients, genomic DNA was subjected to high-throughput TCR-beta CDR3 sequencing by Adaptive Biotechnologies. The study's own analysis went as follows. Adaptive's ImmunoSEQ software supplied the TCR sequencing data for around 19 patients, while MiXCR and VDJtools were used to process a few other patients. To correct CD4 versus CD8 sorting errors, any sequence found in both subsets at a frequency ratio below 5:1 was removed. CDR3 nucleotide sequences shared by donor and recipient were removed because the origin of these sequences could not be assigned. Alloreactive clones required at least 2-fold expansion over unstimulated cells and minimum CFSE-low frequency of 0.002% (template counts) or 0.001% (read counts). Clones detected in sequenced pre-transplant spleen, lymph node, or MLR CFSE-low populations of the donor or recipient were defined as mappable. The cumulative frequency of alloreactive clones was calculated as a percentage of all sequences, weighted by copy number. Held by TCRdb, this immuneACCESS table contains in-frame sequences only and omits some clones. Under half of the omission traces to an unresolved V gene where checked; the cause of the rest is unknown. V, J and clone size are taken as reported in that table, and D and trimming were inferred from the DNA itself. Present in this sample are approximately 77,000 clones, about 89% of which were seen just once. The ten largest clones take up less than 0.4% of the sample.

Paper-wide results and their limitations: Early after transplant, peak levels of circulating GvH clones were associated with declines in HvG clones. High GvH to HvG T cell clonal ratios were observed in the allografts of patients with donor T cell macrochimerism. Conclusions were limited by the relatively low number and heterogeneity of intestinal transplant patients. GvH clones were detected in recipient bone marrow, and some of these GvH clones were observed earlier in ileal mucosa or blood, consistent with an intestinal mucosal origin.

The sequences come from unstimulated CD4+ T cells sorted from spleen or lymph node cells, collected before intestinal transplant. The origin of this receptor is a human donor who received an intestinal transplant.

The CDR3 protein sequence reads: CASSSGLVADTQYF. The nucleotide sequence is TGTGCCAGCAGCTCTGGACTAGTGGCAGATACGCAGTATTTT. Recombination linked TRBV5-4 to TRBJ2-3; TRBD2 matches 7 bases in the middle. Trimming takes 3 bases off V and 4 bases off J; junction bases not matched to a gene: 5. In the germline V gene (reference sequence), CDR1 corresponds to SGHNT and CDR2 to YYREEE. The CDR3 spans 14 residues, from the cysteine through the phenylalanine. Only the CDR3 DNA stays, 42 bases, in frame from base 1.